The T cell receptor (beta chain) under discussion was sequenced for a study of neoadjuvant anti-PD-1 for oral cavity cancer (dated by TCRdb to about 2021). A note on the overall study: Three to four biweekly doses of nivolumab at 3 mg/kg were mostly administered to patients before curative-intent surgical resection. Patients without progression received a fourth nivolumab dose around day 43 and underwent definitive surgical resection on days 50-56. Responders were defined as patients with complete response, partial response or stable disease by RECIST 1.1; non-responders were defined as patients with progression. A 33% response rate was observed in the parent correlative cohort, in which around 13 patients were included.

The paper as a whole reports these results and caveats: After neoadjuvant nivolumab, significantly higher T cell clonality (Gini index) was found within PBMCs in non-responders than in responders. Higher pretreatment blood TCRbeta clonality and lower post-treatment tumor TCRbeta clonality were correlated with higher pretreatment blood Treg/Th17 ratios. Only three patients per response group were included in the TCR analyses, and the authors called for validation in larger cohorts.

PBMC libraries used mostly approximately 500 ng of input genomic DNA for deep sequencing, with six replicates per sample. TCRbeta libraries were prepared with the immunoSEQ hsTCRbeta kit according to the manufacturer's instructions. Sequencing of the completed libraries took place using an Illumina NovaSeq 6000 S4 flow cell after they had been pooled to around 3 nM. The authors' analysis ran thus. The immunoSEQ Analyzer was used for raw data preprocessing and quality control. The analysis was limited to productive rearrangements, and each clonotype was defined by a unique CDR3 amino acid sequence. Repertoire clonality was estimated as the Gini-Simpson index, computed with the R package tcR. Gini indices were compared with Student's t test, and associations with tumor size change were assessed by Pearson correlation. TCRdb obtained this table from immuneACCESS and retained in-frame rearrangements with V and J assigned. These tables miss some clones; where compared with another copy, unresolved V genes account for less than half of the shortfall, and the remainder is unexplained. V, J and clone size reflect that table, while D and trimming were determined from the DNA. This sample has 72,000 or so clones in its table, and approximately 87% of those were observed once. The ten largest clonotypes hold 2.5% to 3% of the sample.

This clone came up once. It has no known antigen specificity. No per-base quality is available; no much larger clone lies one base away. The label giving this sample's time point can be read as: after neoadjuvant nivolumab, at surgical resection. Patients had been newly diagnosed with stage II-IVA oral cavity squamous cell carcinoma, and no prior systemic or radiation treatment had been given to the patients. Everyone in the cohort had locally advanced, HPV-negative oral cavity squamous cell carcinoma. Peripheral blood mononuclear cells were analyzed directly and were not maintained or expanded in culture. Samples were obtained from a longitudinal correlative study of a single-arm phase II trial of neoadjuvant nivolumab in oral cavity squamous cell carcinoma. Genomic DNA-based TCRbeta sequencing was performed on subject-matched pre- and post-treatment PBMCs and tumors from three responders and three non-responders. Peripheral blood mononuclear cells were collected before nivolumab treatment and were collected again after treatment, at the time of surgery. The Maxwell RSC DNA from Cells kit was used to isolate genomic DNA from PBMCs.

The input for sequencing was PBMCs, taken after nivolumab (anti-PD-1) treatment. This sequence was found in a person between 40 and 79 years old with oral cavity squamous cell carcinoma.

The nucleotide sequence reads TGTGCCAGCAGCTTAGATCCTCAGACAGGGAGGAACGAGCAGTACTTC. It encodes CASSLDPQTGRNEQYF. The V and J segments used are TRBV11-2 and TRBJ2-7, and TRBD1 may be the D gene, going by 7 matching bases. V lost 0 bases and J lost 5 bases; the stretch between them is 17 bases long. From the cysteine up to the phenylalanine, the CDR3 has a length of 16 residues. Only the CDR3 region is kept as DNA, spanning 48 bases read in frame from base 1. In the germline V gene, CDR1 corresponds to SGHAT and CDR2 to FQNNGV.